The 26 T cell receptor beta chains in this list originate from one sample, sequenced in a study of radiotherapy plus CTLA-4 blockade in lung cancer (dated by TCRdb to 2016 to 2019). The library was produced with the immunoSEQ multiplex PCR assay. The table was pulled from immuneACCESS by TCRdb, which kept in-frame rearrangements only. Such tables lose some clones; where checked, under half of the loss comes from unresolved V genes, and the rest has no known cause. This sample lists 30,000 to 40,000 clones; roughly 85% were detected once. The ten largest account for approximately 6% of the sample. Specimen: peripheral blood, collected from a patient treated with radiotherapy plus ipilimumab. Receptors originate from a human donor with non-small cell lung cancer who had stable disease on radiotherapy plus ipilimumab.

The chain employs TRBV5-6 and TRBJ1-5; 7 bases align to TRBD1. V shed 3 bases, J shed 6 bases, and the junction held 12 bases outside the gene matches. The CDR3 contains 16 residues. Germline CDR1 reads SGHDT; CDR2 reads YYEEEE. CDR3 sequence: CASSSLAGTVSQPQHF. CDR3 in DNA: TGTGCCAGCAGCTCCCTCGCCGGGACAGTGAGTCAGCCCCAGCATTTT.

This clone was counted only a few times. The genes are TRBV27 and TRBJ2-3, with 15 nucleotides matching TRBD2. The CDR3 spans 18 residues. Trimming cost V 6 bases and J 2 bases; bases outside gene matches: 9. CDR1 and CDR2 from the germline V gene are MNHEY and SMNVEV (reference sequence). The CDR3 DNA sequence: TGTGCCAGCAGCCGGACTAGCGGGAGGGCCTCCAACACAGATACGCAGTATTTT. It is translated as CASSRTSGRASNTDTQYF.

J is TRBJ2-7 and V is TRBV11-2; 7 bases are a match to TRBD2. Germline CDR1 is SGHAT and CDR2 is FQNNGV. This CDR3 spans 14 amino acids. Trimming cost V 5 bases and J 2 bases; bases outside gene matches: 6. The CDR3 nucleotides are TGTGCCAGCAGCGGGGCTAGCGGTACCTACGAGCAGTACTTC. Its translation: CASSGASGTYEQYF.

The CDR3 DNA sequence: TGTGCCAGCAGTGTATCAGGTTGTTCGTACTTC. It translates to CASSVSGCSYF. The J gene is TRBJ2-5, the V gene TRBV14; D is unclear. Germline V gene lookup returns CDR1 SGHDN and CDR2 FVKESK. This CDR3 is built from 11 residues. V lost 6 bases to trimming and J lost 13 bases, with 15 bases between them.

The chain uses TRBV15 and TRBJ2-6; 10 nucleotides agree with TRBD1. The CDR3 totals 18 residues. From germline, CDR1 is LNHNV and CDR2 YYDKDF (reference sequence). V was clipped by 2 bases and J by 2 bases; unmatched bases: 6. CDR3 bases: TGTGCCACCAGCAGAACCGCAGGACAGGGGGCTGGGGCCAACGTCCTGACTTTC. It codes for CATSRTAGQGAGANVLTF. Filled out from reference TRBV15 and TRBJ2-6, the complete variable domain reads DAMVIQNPRYQVTQFGKPVTLSCSQTLNHNVMYWYQQKSSQAPKLLFHYYDKDFNNEADTPDNFQSRRPNTSFCFLDIRSPGLGDTAMYLCATSRTAGQGAGANVLTFGAGSRLTVL.

The chain employs TRBV5-1 and TRBJ1-4; no clear D gene. In germline, CDR1 is SGHRS, CDR2 YFSETQ. V lost 4 bases, J lost 0 bases, and 13 bases lay in between. The CDR3 runs to 16 residues. The CDR3 here is CASSAGLDATNEKLFF. Written as DNA, the CDR3 is TGCGCCAGCAGCGCGGGATTAGACGCAACTAATGAAAAACTGTTTTTT.

This sequence joins TRBV9 and TRBJ2-1, with TRBD2 matching 8 bases. CDR3 length: 15 amino acids. CDR1 SGDLS and CDR2 YYNGEE come from the germline V gene. V dropped 3 bases and J dropped 4; count of bases not matched to a gene: 6. CDR3 protein: CASSESGSTYNEQFF. DNA for the CDR3: TGTGCCAGCAGCGAGAGCGGGAGTACGTACAATGAGCAGTTCTTC.

The table lists this clone with a count of one. The genes are TRBV18 and TRBJ2-7, with D possibly matching TRBD2 (6 bases). The CDR3 covers 18 residues. V shed 3 bases and J shed 2 bases, with 23 bases lying between them. CDR1 and CDR2 (germline): KGHSH, LQKENI. CDR3: CASSPTVGLGGPPYEQYF. For the CDR3, the DNA is TGTGCCAGCTCACCGACCGTGGGACTGGGGGGTCCGCCCTACGAGCAGTACTTC. Looking up the rest from reference TRBV18 and TRBJ2-7 gives the full variable domain: NAGVMQNPRHLVRRRGQEARLRCSPMKGHSHVYWYRQLPEEGLKFMVYLQKENIIDESGMPKERFSAEFPKEGPSILRIQQVVRGDSAAYFCASSPTVGLGGPPYEQYFGPGTRLTVT.

The V and J genes are TRBV6-1 and TRBJ2-6, with D unresolved. CDR3 length: 13 residues. Trimming left V 9 bases short and J 0 bases short, with 6 bases between. Germline values: CDR1 MNHNS, CDR2 SASEGT. The chain's CDR3 is CASESSGANVLTF. In DNA, the CDR3 is TGTGCCAGTGAGAGCTCTGGGGCCAACGTCCTGACTTTC.

This clone was observed a single time. This chain links TRBV7-2 with TRBJ1-2; 8 bases agree with TRBD1. CDR1 and CDR2 from the germline V gene are SGHTA and FQGNSA. After removal of 5 bases from V and 2 bases from J, the junction contained 10 bases not matched to a gene. CDR3 length: 16 residues. The CDR3 DNA follows: TGTGCCAGCAGCACCGACAGGGGCGCTGCCAACTATGGCTACACCTTC. Translating it yields CASSTDRGAANYGYTF.

The chain uses TRBV19 and TRBJ2-2, with TRBD1 matching over 7 bases. CDR1 is LNHDA, CDR2 SQIVND, per germline (reference sequence). V shed 5 bases and J 2 bases; nucleotides not matched to a gene: 5. The CDR3 totals 15 residues. The CDR3 DNA is TGTGCCAGTAGTTGGGGACAGTCTAACACCGGGGAGCTGTTTTTT. It codes for CASSWGQSNTGELFF.

The V call is TRBV10-3, the J call TRBJ1-2; 7 bases match TRBD1. CDR1 is ENHRY, CDR2 SYGVKD, per germline. The CDR3 length is 14 residues. Trimming at V came to 4 bases and at J to 1 base, leaving 3 bases not matched to a gene. DNA of the CDR3: TGTGCCATCAGTGCTGACAGGGATAACTATGGCTACACCTTC. This codes for CAISADRDNYGYTF.

This chain links TRBV2 with TRBJ2-7; 8 bases fit TRBD1. CDR1 and CDR2 from the germline V gene are SNHLY and FYNNEI. Trimming cost V 5 bases and J 3 bases; bases outside gene matches: 6. The CDR3 contains 14 residues. The CDR3 loop is CASSLGQDNYEQYF. The CDR3 bases are TGTGCCAGCAGTCTGGGACAGGACAACTACGAGCAGTACTTC.

J is TRBJ2-4 and V is TRBV4-3; 9 bases align to TRBD2. The CDR3 is 17 residues long. V trimming: 0 bases; J trimming: 2 bases; junction bases outside the gene matches: 5. CDR1 is LGHNA and CDR2 is YSLEER in the germline V gene. The CDR3 region has the DNA TGCGCCAGCAGCCAAGATCCCGCGGGGGGGACCAAAAACATTCAGTACTTC. Translated, it gives CASSQDPAGGTKNIQYF.

This clone was picked up one time. The CDR3 loop reads CASSQGRLASGLNEQFF. The CDR3 DNA reads as TGTGCCAGCAGCCAAGGTCGGCTGGCTAGCGGGTTGAATGAGCAGTTCTTC. V usage is TRBV4-2 and J usage is TRBJ2-1, with 8 bases lining up with TRBD2. The CDR3 totals 17 residues. Germline V gene lookup returns CDR1 LGHNA and CDR2 YNFKEQ. With 1 base clipped from V and 7 bases from J, the junction kept 12 bases outside the gene matches.

This rearrangement joins TRBV19 to TRBJ1-4; possibly TRBD1 for D (5 bases). With 9 bases removed from V and 8 bases from J, the gap between germline ends came to 16 bases. The CDR3 consists of 13 residues. In germline, CDR1 is LNHDA, CDR2 SQIVND (reference sequence). CDR3 region: CASEAGRGEKLFF. For the CDR3, the DNA is TGTGCCAGCGAGGCCGGGCGGGGGGAAAAACTGTTTTTT.

The chain recombines TRBV19 with TRBJ2-1; D is perhaps TRBD2 (6 bases). The V end lost 5 bases, the J end lost 6 bases, and 14 bases lay between the germline ends. Germline lookup yields CDR1 LNHDA and CDR2 SQIVND (reference sequence). The CDR3 runs to 14 residues. The chain's CDR3 is CASSRAGLSNEQFF. The CDR3 DNA is TGTGCCAGTAGTCGGGCGGGGCTGTCCAATGAGCAGTTCTTC.

This clone is a singleton in its sample. The rearrangement joins TRBV2 to TRBJ2-3; TRBD2 matches at 14 bases. The J segment lost 1 base and the V segment lost 6 bases, leaving 6 bases of the junction unmatched. Germline CDR1 reads SNHLY; CDR2 reads FYNNEI. CDR3 size: 17 residues. The CDR3 loop reads CASRSGTSGSGTDTQYF. In nucleotides, the CDR3 is TGTGCCAGCAGGTCCGGGACTAGCGGGAGTGGCACAGATACGCAGTATTTT. Complete variable domain (other parts from reference TRBV2 and TRBJ2-3): EPEVTQTPSHQVTQMGQEVILRCVPISNHLYFYWYRQILGQKVEFLVSFYNNEISEKSEIFDDQFSVERPDGSNFTLKIRSTKLEDSAMYFCASRSGTSGSGTDTQYFGPGTRLTVL.

This chain uses TRBV7-2 with TRBJ2-3; 8 nucleotides line up with TRBD2. Trimming removed 3 bases from V and 2 bases from J; junction bases left unmatched: 10. There are 17 residues in the CDR3. Looked up from germline, CDR1 is SGHTA and CDR2 is FQGNSA. The CDR3 DNA follows: TGTGCCAGCAGCTTTCCCTGGGAGCGGGGGCCCACAGATACGCAGTATTTT. This codes for CASSFPWERGPTDTQYF.

As concerns this clone: Germline and junction disagree at one end, which may indicate a read error. The chain combines TRBV5-1 with TRBJ2-7, with 16 nucleotides matching TRBD2. Germline CDR1 and CDR2: SGHRS and YFSETQ. The CDR3 is 17 residues long. The CDR3 loop reads CASSPGLAGGPSDEQYF. The CDR3 DNA is TGCGCCAGCAGCCCGGGACTAGCGGGAGGGCCCTCCGACGAGCAGTACTTC.

This chain joins TRBV4-3 and TRBJ2-7; 8 nucleotides line up with TRBD1. Germline CDR1 is LGHNA and CDR2 is YSLEER. Germline trimming cut 2 bases from V and 4 bases from J; bases unmatched to any gene: 4. This CDR3 has 14 residues. CDR3 coding DNA: TGCGCCAGCAGCCAATCAGGACAGGGTTACGAGCAGTACTTC. It specifies CASSQSGQGYEQYF.

The chain has TRBV18 and TRBJ2-6, with D unresolved. The V and J ends lost 3 bases and 4 bases respectively, with 10 bases between them. Germline-derived CDR1 and CDR2 are KGHSH and LQKENI. CDR3 size: 15 residues. The CDR3 coding sequence is TGTGCCAGCTCACCGAGCTCCGCGGGGGCCAACGTCCTGACTTTC. Its protein is CASSPSSAGANVLTF.

The V call is TRBV7-6, the J call TRBJ2-1; 8 bases agree with TRBD2. J gave up 9 bases and V 5 bases, and 9 bases lay outside the gene matches. Per germline, CDR1 SGHVS and CDR2 FNYEAQ. CDR3 length: 14 amino acids. As DNA, the CDR3 is TGTGCCAGCAGCGTAAGGACTAGCTCGGGTGAGCAGTTCTTC. It is translated as CASSVRTSSGEQFF.

Concerning this clone itself: Germline and junction disagree at one end, which may indicate a read error. V is TRBV13 and J is TRBJ2-7, with 7 bases lining up with TRBD1. Per the germline V gene, CDR1 is PRHDT and CDR2 is FYEKMQ (reference sequence). The length of the CDR3 is 15 residues. In DNA, the CDR3 is TGTGCCAGCAGCCTAGGGGGACAGCCCTCCTACGAGCAGTACTTC. It is translated as CASSLGGQPSYEQYF.

The J gene is TRBJ2-1, the V gene TRBV6-7; a weak D match, TRBD1 (6 bases). TRBV6-7 is given ORF status, its function remaining uncertain. Between the trimmed V and J ends, which lost 2 bases and 4 bases, there was a span of 12 bases. The CDR3 totals 15 residues. The CDR3 DNA reads as TGTGCCAGCAGTTACCGTCGGACAGAGTACAATGAGCAGTTCTTC. It yields the protein CASSYRRTEYNEQFF.

This clone appeared a single time. This chain links TRBV27 with TRBJ2-1, with 10 bases fitting TRBD2. The CDR3 runs to 17 residues. Per germline, CDR1 MNHEY and CDR2 SMNVEV (reference sequence). J lost 8 bases, V lost 0 bases, and 10 bases had no gene match. The CDR3 here is CASSLSGGSGRVYEQFF. The CDR3 region has the DNA TGTGCCAGCAGTTTATCGGGAGGCAGCGGGAGGGTCTATGAGCAGTTCTTC.